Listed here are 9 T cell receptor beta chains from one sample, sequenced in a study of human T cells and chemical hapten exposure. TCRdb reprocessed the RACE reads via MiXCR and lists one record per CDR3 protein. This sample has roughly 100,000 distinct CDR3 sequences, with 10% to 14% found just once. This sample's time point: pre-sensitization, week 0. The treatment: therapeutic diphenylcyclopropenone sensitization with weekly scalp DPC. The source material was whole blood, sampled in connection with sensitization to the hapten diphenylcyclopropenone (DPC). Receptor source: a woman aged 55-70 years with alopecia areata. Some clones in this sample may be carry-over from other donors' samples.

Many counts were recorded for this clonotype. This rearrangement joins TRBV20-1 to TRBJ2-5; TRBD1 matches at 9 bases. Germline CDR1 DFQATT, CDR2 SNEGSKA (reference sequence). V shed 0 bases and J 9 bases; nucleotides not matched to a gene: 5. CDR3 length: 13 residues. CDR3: CSARDPDRGAQYF. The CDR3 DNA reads TGCAGTGCTAGAGATCCCGACAGGGGGGCCCAGTACTTC.

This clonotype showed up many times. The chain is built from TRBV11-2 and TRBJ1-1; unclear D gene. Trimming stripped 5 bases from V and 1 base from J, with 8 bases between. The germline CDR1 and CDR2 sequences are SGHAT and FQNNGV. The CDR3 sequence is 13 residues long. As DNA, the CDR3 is TGTGCCAGCAGCCCTCTTAGGAACACTGAAGCTTTCTTT. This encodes CASSPLRNTEAFF.

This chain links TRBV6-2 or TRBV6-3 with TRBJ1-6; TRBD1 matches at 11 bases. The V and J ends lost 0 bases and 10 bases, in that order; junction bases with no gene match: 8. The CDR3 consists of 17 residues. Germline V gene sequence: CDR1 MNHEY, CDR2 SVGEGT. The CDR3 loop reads CASSYSLMGQGDSPLHF. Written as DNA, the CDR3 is TGTGCCAGCAGTTACTCTTTAATGGGACAGGGGGACTCACCCCTCCACTTT.

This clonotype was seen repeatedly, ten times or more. CDR3 in amino acids: CASSPRDGLNQPQHF. The CDR3 DNA follows: TGTGCCAGCTCACCCAGGGACGGACTCAATCAGCCCCAGCATTTT. J is TRBJ1-5 and V is TRBV18, with a possible D match to TRBD1 (5 bases). Germline CDR1 KGHSH, CDR2 LQKENI. Trimming left V 3 bases short and J 3 bases short, with 12 bases between. This CDR3 comprises 15 residues.

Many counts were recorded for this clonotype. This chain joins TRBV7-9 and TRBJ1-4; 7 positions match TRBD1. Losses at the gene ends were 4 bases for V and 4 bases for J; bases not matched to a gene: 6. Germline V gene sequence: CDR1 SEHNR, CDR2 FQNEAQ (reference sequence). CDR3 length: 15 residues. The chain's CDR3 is CASSSPGQVNEKLFF. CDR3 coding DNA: TGTGCCAGCAGCTCCCCCGGACAGGTTAATGAAAAACTGTTTTTT.

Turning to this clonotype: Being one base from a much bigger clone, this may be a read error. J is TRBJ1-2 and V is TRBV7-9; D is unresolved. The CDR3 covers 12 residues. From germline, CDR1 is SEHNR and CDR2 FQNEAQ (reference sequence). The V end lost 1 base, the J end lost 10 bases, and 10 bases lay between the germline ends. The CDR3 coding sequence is TGTGCCAGCAGCTTAGGCGATAACGACTACACCTTC. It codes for CASSLGDNDYTF.

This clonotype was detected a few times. The CDR3: CASSPGSTGNQPQHF. CDR3 nucleotide sequence: TGTGCCAGCAGTCCGGGGTCGACTGGCAATCAGCCCCAGCATTTT. The rearrangement uses TRBV7-9 and TRBJ1-5; D is unresolved. Germline V CDR1 and CDR2: SEHNR, FQNEAQ (reference sequence). The V and J ends lost 6 bases and 2 bases respectively, with 14 bases between them. This CDR3 has 15 amino acids.

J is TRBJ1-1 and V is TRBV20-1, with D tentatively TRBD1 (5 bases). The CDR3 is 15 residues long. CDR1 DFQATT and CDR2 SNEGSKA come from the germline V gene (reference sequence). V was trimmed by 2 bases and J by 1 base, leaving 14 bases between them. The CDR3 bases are TGCAGTGCTAGACCCGCCGGGACGTCGAACACTGAAGCTTTCTTT. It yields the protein CSARPAGTSNTEAFF.

The CDR3 loop reads CASSLGTSPGEQFF. DNA of the CDR3: TGTGCCAGCAGCTTAGGGACTAGTCCAGGTGAGCAGTTCTTC. The chain couples TRBV11-2 to TRBJ2-1, with TRBD2 identical over 7 bases. This CDR3 comprises 14 residues. CDR1 and CDR2 from the germline V gene are SGHAT and FQNNGV. V dropped 1 base and J dropped 9; count of bases not matched to a gene: 6. The variable domain in full, with the rest retrieved from reference TRBV11-2 and TRBJ2-1, is EAGVAQSPRYKIIEKRQSVAFWCNPISGHATLYWYQQILGQGPKLLIQFQNNGVVDDSQLPKDRFSAERLKGVDSTLKIQPAKLEDSAVYLCASSLGTSPGEQFFGPGTRLTVL.